The clone carrying this T cell receptor (beta chain) was recorded once. This sample was taken from a study of blood T cell repertoires in COVID-19. Study context: COVID-19 samples collected from the United States, Italy and Spain covered acute and convalescent phases. Sample material is recorded as cDNA or gDNA derived from T cells, B-cell-depleted T cells, or PBMCs.

Germline lookup yields CDR1 LNHNV and CDR2 YYDKDF (reference sequence). V dropped 7 bases and J dropped 6 bases, with 21 bases sitting between them. CDR3 length equals 16 residues. Authors' methods: By means of reference gene primer amplification, nucleated cell counts were estimated. Produced via immunoSEQ multiplex PCR; TCRdb's table is partial and in-frame only. V and J calls and clone size are copied from that table; D and trimming were computed from the DNA. The sample records over 100,000 clones, over 75% being singletons. This chain connects TRBV15 to TRBJ1-4; D perhaps matches TRBD1 (5 bases). The material sequenced was peripheral blood. The sequence derives from a woman aged 50 to 60 with acute or convalescent COVID-19. The CDR3 region has the DNA TGTGCCACCACCTTAAGGATGGGGGGGAACTATGAAAAACTGTTTTTT. Translation gives CATTLRMGGNYEKLFF.